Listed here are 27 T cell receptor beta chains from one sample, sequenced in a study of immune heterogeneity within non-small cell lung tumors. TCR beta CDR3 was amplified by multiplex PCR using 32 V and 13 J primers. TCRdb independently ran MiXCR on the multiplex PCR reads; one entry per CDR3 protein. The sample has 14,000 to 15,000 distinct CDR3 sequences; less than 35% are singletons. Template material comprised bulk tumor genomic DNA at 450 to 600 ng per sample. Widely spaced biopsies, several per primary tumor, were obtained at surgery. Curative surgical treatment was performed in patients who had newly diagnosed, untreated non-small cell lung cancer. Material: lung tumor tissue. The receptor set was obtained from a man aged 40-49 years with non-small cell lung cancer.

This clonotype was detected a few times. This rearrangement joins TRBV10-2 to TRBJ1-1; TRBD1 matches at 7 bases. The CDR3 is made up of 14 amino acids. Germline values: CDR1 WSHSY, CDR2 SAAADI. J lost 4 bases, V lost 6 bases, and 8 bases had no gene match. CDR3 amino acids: CASSLQGGVTEAFF. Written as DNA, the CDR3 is TGCGCCAGCAGCCTTCAAGGGGGCGTCACTGAAGCTTTCTTT.

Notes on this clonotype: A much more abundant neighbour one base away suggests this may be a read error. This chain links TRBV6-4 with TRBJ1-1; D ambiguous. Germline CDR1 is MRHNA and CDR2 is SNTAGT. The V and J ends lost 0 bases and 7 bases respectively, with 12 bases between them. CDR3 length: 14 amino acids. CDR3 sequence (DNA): TGTGCCAGCAGTGACTCGAGTCGGGGAAGTGAAGCTTTCTTT. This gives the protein CASSDSSRGSEAFF.

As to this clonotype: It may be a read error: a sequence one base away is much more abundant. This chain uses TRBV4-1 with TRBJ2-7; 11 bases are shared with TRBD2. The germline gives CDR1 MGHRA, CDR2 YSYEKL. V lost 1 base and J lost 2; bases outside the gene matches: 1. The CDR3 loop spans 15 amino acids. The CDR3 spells CASSQGSGRAYEQYF. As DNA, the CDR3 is TGCGCCAGCAGCCAAGGTAGCGGGAGGGCCTACGAGCAGTACTTC.

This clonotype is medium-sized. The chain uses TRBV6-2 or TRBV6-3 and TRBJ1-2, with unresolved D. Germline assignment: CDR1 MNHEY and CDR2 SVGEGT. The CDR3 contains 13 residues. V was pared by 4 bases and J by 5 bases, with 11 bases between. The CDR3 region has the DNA TGTGCCAGCAGTTTATCCCTCACATATGGCTACACCTTC. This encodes CASSLSLTYGYTF.

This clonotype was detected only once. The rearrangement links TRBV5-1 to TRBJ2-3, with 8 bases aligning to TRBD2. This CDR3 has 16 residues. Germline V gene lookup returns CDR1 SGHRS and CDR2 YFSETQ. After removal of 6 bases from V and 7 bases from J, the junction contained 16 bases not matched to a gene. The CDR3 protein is CASKRLASKTIYTQYF. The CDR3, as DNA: TGCGCCAGCAAGAGACTAGCGTCAAAGACTATATATACGCAGTATTTT.

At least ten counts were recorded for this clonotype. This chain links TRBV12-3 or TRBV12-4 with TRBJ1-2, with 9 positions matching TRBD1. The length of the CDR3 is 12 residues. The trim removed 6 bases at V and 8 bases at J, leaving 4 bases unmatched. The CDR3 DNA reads TGTGCCAGCAGGAGAACAGGGGGCGGCTACACCTTC. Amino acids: CASRRTGGGYTF.

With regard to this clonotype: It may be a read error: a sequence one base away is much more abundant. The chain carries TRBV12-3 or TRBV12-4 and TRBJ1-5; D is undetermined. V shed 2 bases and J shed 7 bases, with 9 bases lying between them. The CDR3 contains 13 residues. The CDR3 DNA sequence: TGTGCCAGCAGTTTAATGGGTTACCAGCCCCAGCATTTT. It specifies CASSLMGYQPQHF.

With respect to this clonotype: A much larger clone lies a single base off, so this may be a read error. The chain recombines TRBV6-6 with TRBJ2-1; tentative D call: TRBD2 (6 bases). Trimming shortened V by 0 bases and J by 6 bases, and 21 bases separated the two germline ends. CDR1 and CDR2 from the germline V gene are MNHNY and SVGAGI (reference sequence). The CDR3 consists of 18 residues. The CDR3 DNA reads TGTGCCAGCAGTTACTCGATTGTAGCGGCAGCTCTCCCCAATGAGCAGTTCTTC. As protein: CASSYSIVAAALPNEQFF.

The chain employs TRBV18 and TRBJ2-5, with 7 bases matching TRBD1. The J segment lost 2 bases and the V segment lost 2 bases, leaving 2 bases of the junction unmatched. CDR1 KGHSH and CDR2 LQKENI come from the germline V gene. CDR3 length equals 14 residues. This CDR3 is CASSPDRVQETQYF. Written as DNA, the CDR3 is TGTGCCAGCTCACCAGACAGGGTGCAAGAGACCCAGTACTTC.

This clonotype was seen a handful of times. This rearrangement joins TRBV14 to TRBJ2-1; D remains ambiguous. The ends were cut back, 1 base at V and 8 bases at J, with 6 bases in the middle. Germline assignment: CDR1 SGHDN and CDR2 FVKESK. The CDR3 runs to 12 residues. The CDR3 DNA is TGTGCCAGCAGCCAAGGACGTTATGAGCAGTTCTTC. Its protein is CASSQGRYEQFF.

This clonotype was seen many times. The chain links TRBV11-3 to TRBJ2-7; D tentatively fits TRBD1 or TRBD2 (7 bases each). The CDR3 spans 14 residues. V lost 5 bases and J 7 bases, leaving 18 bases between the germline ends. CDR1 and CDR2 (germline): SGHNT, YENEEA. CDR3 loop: CASSNRGQGGEQYF. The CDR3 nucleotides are TGTGCCAGCAGCAACAGGGGCCAGGGGGGGGAGCAGTACTTC.

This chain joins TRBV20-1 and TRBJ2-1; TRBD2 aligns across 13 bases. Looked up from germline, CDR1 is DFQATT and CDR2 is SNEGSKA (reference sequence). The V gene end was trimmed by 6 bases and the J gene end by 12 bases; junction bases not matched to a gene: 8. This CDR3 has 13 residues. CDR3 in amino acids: CSARTSGSCVQFF. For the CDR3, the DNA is TGCAGTGCCCGGACTAGCGGGAGTTGTGTGCAGTTCTTC.

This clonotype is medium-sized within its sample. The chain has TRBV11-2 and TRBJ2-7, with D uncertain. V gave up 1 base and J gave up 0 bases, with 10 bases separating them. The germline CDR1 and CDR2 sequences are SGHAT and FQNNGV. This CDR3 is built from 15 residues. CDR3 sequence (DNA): TGTGCCAGCAGCTTAGTCCAACAGCCCTCCTACGAGCAGTACTTC. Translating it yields CASSLVQQPSYEQYF.

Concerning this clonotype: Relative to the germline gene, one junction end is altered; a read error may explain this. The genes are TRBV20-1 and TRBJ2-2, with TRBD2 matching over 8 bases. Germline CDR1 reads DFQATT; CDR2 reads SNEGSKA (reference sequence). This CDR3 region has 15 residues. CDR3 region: CSASIQGIRSGEMFF. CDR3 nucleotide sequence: TGCAGTGCTTCAATACAGGGTATTCGTAGCGGGGAGATGTTTTTT.

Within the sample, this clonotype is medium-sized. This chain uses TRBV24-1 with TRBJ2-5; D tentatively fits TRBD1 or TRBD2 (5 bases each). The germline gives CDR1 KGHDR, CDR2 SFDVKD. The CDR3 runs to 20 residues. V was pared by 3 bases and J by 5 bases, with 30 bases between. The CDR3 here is CATSDSTERGVLSNRETQYF. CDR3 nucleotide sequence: TGTGCCACCAGTGATAGTACAGAAAGAGGGGTTTTGTCTAATAGGGAGACCCAGTACTTC.

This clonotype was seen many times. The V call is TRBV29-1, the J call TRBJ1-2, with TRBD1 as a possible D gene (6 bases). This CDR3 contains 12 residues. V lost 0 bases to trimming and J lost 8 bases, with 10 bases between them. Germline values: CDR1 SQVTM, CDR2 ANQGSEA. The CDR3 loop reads CSVEEGGRGYTF. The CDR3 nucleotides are TGCAGCGTTGAAGAAGGGGGAAGGGGCTACACCTTC.

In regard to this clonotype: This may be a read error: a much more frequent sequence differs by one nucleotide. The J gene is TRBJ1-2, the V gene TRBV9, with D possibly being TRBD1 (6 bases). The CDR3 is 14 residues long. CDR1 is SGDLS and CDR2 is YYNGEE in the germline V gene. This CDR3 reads CVSSLNPGGGGYTF. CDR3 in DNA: TGTGTCAGCAGCCTGAATCCGGGAGGGGGAGGCTACACCTTC.

DNA of the CDR3: TGTGCCAGCAGCTTAGCTTACACCGGGGAGCTGTTTTTT. Its translation: CASSLAYTGELFF. The chain couples TRBV7-9 to TRBJ2-2; D is unclear. The V gene lost 0 bases and the J gene lost 3 bases, with 2 bases spanning the gap. This CDR3 region has 13 residues. CDR1 is SEHNR and CDR2 is FQNEAQ in the germline V gene (reference sequence).

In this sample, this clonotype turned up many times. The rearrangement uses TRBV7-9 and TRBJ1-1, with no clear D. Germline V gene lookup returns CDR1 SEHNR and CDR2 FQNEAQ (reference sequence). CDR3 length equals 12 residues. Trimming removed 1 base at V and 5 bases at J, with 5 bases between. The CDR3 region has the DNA TGTGCCAGCAGCTTAGAGTGGACTGAAGCTTTCTTT. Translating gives CASSLEWTEAFF.

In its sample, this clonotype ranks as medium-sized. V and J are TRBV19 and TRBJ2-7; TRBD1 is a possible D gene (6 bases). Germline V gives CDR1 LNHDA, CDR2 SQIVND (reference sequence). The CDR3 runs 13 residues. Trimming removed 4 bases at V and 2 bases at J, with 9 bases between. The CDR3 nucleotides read TGTGCCAGTAGTAACAGGGTACCCTACGAGCAGTACTTC. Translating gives CASSNRVPYEQYF.

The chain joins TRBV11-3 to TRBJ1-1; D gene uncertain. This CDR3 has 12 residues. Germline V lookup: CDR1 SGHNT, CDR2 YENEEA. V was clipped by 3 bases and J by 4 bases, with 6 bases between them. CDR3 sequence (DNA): TGTGCCAGCAGCTTGTTAAGCACTGAAGCTTTCTTT. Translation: CASSLLSTEAFF.

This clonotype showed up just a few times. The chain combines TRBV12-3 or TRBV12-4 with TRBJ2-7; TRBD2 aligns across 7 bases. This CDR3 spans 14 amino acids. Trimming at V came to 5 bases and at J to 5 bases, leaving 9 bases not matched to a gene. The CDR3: CASSGGGLVDEQYF. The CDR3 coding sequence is TGTGCCAGCAGTGGGGGGGGGTTAGTCGACGAGCAGTACTTC.

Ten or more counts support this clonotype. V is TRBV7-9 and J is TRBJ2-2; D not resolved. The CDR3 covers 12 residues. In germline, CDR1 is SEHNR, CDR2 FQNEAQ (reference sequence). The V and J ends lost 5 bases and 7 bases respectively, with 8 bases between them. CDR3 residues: CASSPVLGELFF. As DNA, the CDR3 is TGTGCCAGCAGCCCAGTCCTCGGGGAGCTGTTTTTT.

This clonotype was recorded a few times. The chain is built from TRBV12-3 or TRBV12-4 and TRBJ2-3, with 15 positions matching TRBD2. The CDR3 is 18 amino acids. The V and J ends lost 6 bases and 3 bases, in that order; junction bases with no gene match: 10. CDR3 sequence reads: CASSRTSGRAGLTDTQYF. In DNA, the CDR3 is TGTGCCAGCAGCAGGACTAGCGGGAGGGCCGGATTGACAGATACGCAGTATTTT.

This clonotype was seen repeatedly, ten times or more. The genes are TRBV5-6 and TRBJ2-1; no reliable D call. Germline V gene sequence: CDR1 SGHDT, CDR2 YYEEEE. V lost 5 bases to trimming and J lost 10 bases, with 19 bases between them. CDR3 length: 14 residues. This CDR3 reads CASSFGLGLLEQFF. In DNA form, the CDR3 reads TGTGCCAGCAGTTTCGGGCTCGGCCTTTTGGAGCAGTTCTTC.

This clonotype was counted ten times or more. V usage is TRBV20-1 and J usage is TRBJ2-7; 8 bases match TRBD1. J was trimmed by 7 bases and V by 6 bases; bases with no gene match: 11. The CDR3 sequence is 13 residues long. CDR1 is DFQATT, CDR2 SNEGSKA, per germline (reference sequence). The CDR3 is CSATGTGRREQYF. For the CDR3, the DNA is TGCAGTGCAACCGGGACAGGCCGGCGGGAGCAGTACTTC.

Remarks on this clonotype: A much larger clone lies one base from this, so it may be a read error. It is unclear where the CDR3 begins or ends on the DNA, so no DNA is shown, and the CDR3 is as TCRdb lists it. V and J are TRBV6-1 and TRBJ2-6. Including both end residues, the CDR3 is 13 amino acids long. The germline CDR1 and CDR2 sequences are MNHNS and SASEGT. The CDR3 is CASVASGANVRTF.